One and the same sample provided the 32 T cell receptor beta chains below, sequenced in a study of tumor and adjacent non-tumor tissue in lung cancer. The library came from three nested PCR rounds adapted from ARM-PCR protocols. MiXCR, applied by TCRdb to the multiplex PCR reads, yields one record per CDR3 protein. This table holds about 76,000 distinct CDR3 sequences, 65% to 85% found once. This sample's RNA came from whole unsorted tissue. More than 3 cm separated this lung sample from the edge of the tumor. The sequencing sample was made of distant non-tumor lung tissue. These TCRs come from a man between 60 and 75 years old with non-small cell lung cancer.

Remarks on this clonotype: In this CDR3 the conserved last residue, phenylalanine or tryptophan, is missing, so a read error is likely. The chain links TRBV11-2 to TRBJ1-3, with D unclear. Germline values: CDR1 SGHAT, CDR2 FQNNGV. The V and J ends lost 1 base and 4 bases respectively, with 11 bases between them. This CDR3 has 15 residues. DNA for the CDR3: TGTGCCAGCAGCTTAGGGGATGGCCCCGGAAACACCATATATCTT. Amino acid sequence: CASSLGDGPGNTIYL.

This clonotype was counted a few times. Being one base from a much bigger clone, this may be a read error. V gene TRBV12-3 or TRBV12-4 combines with J gene TRBJ2-5; D is unresolved. Deletions cut 6 bases from V and 5 bases from J, with 16 bases between. The CDR3 has 14 amino acids. CDR3 in DNA: TGTGCCAGCAGCCTCAGCATTGGAAAGGAGACCCAGTACTTC. This encodes CASSLSIGKETQYF.

Concerning this clonotype: Compared with germline, one end of the junction differs, possibly owing to a read error. This chain links TRBV11-3 with TRBJ1-1; TRBD1 might be the D (6 bases). This CDR3 region has 14 residues. Looked up from germline, CDR1 is SGHNT and CDR2 is YENEEA. Here the CDR3 reads CASNTQGRNTEPFF. The CDR3 coding sequence is TGTGCCAGCAACACACAGGGACGGAACACTGAACCTTTCTTT.

As to this clonotype: One end of the junction fails to match germline, which may point to a read error. The rearrangement joins TRBV20-1 to TRBJ1-2; D is unresolved. The CDR3 consists of 12 residues. In germline, CDR1 is DFQATT, CDR2 SNEGSKA (reference sequence). The CDR3 DNA sequence: TGCAGTCCTAGAGAAAAGTCTCTGGGCTACACCTTC. Its translation: CSPREKSLGYTF.

Points on this clonotype: A junction boundary mismatches the germline segment, possibly from a read error. The chain couples TRBV6-1 to TRBJ2-2, with a weak D call TRBD2 (5 bases). This CDR3 is 11 amino acids long. Germline-derived CDR1 and CDR2 are MNHNS and SASEGT. The DNA of the CDR3 is TGTGCCAGCAGGGGGTCCTGGGAGCAGTTTTTT. Translation gives CASRGSWEQFF.

The rearrangement uses TRBV20-1 and TRBJ1-6; D ambiguous. The CDR3 loop spans 16 amino acids. Germline CDR1 DFQATT, CDR2 SNEGSKA (reference sequence). V was cut by 8 bases and J by 9 bases, with 26 bases left in between. DNA for the CDR3: TGCAGTACTAAAGATCCAATCAGCCCCCATATTTCACCCCTCCACTTT. Its translation: CSTKDPISPHISPLHF.

The genes are TRBV11-2 and TRBJ1-3; 9 nucleotides agree with TRBD1. Trimming cost V 7 bases and J 12 bases; bases outside gene matches: 13. Germline assignment: CDR1 SGHAT and CDR2 FQNNGV. The CDR3 is made up of 14 amino acids. The CDR3 region is CASKRQGGISIIYF. The CDR3 DNA follows: TGTGCCAGCAAAAGACAGGGGGGAATTAGCATCATATATTTT.

This clonotype was counted many times. The rearrangement uses TRBV28 and TRBJ2-7; 11 bases match TRBD1. This CDR3 has 15 amino acids. J was trimmed by 2 bases and V by 7 bases; bases with no gene match: 7. From germline, CDR1 is MDHEN and CDR2 SYDVKM. CDR3 coding DNA: TGTGCCAGCACCCGGGGGGGACAGGGGGCCTACGAGCAGTACTTC. This codes for CASTRGGQGAYEQYF.

J is TRBJ2-3 and V is TRBV4-3, with 8 bases lining up with TRBD2. Germline V CDR1 and CDR2: LGHNA, YSLEER. The CDR3 runs 14 residues. V dropped 9 bases and J dropped 6; count of bases not matched to a gene: 11. The CDR3 is CASGQGLEPDTQYF. Written as DNA, the CDR3 is TGCGCCAGTGGCCAGGGACTAGAGCCCGATACGCAGTATTTT.

The J gene is TRBJ2-3, the V gene TRBV29-1; D may correspond to TRBD1 or TRBD2 (5 bases each). CDR3 length: 14 residues. Looked up from germline, CDR1 is SQVTM and CDR2 is ANQGSEA. The V end was cut by 6 bases, the J end by 1 base, with 14 bases between. The CDR3 loop reads CSVAGTSCTDTQYF. CDR3 nucleotide sequence: TGCAGCGTGGCCGGGACCAGCTGCACAGATACGCAGTATTTT.

This clonotype is labeled as medium-sized. This sequence joins TRBV20-1 and TRBJ2-2; D call uncertain. V was shortened by 0 bases and J by 3 bases, with 14 bases between the two germline ends. The CDR3 is 16 amino acids. The germline V gene encodes CDR1 DFQATT and CDR2 SNEGSKA (reference sequence). This CDR3 is CSAREGMGGYTGELFF. The DNA for the CDR3 is TGCAGTGCTAGAGAGGGGATGGGTGGGTACACCGGGGAGCTGTTTTTT.

Concerning this clonotype: One end of the junction does not line up with germline, which may come from a read error. This rearrangement joins TRBV20-1 to TRBJ2-7, with 9 bases fitting TRBD2. This CDR3 has 13 residues. Germline CDR1 is DFQATT and CDR2 is SNEGSKA (reference sequence). The CDR3 nucleotides are TGCAATGCCGGCCCAGCGGGAGGAGACGAGGAGTACTTC. This sequence encodes CNAGPAGGDEEYF.

Worth noting for this clonotype: The junction differs from germline at one of its ends, possibly a read error. The chain couples TRBV20-1 to TRBJ2-7; D gene uncertain. Per germline, CDR1 DFQATT and CDR2 SNEGSKA (reference sequence). The CDR3 runs 13 residues. CDR3 bases: TGCAGTGCTAGGACGTTAAACTCCTACGTGCAGTACTTC. Protein sequence: CSARTLNSYVQYF.

This chain links TRBV24-1 with TRBJ2-7; weak D call: TRBD2 (5 bases). There are 14 residues in the CDR3. Germline V gene sequence: CDR1 KGHDR, CDR2 SFDVKD. V was shortened by 4 bases and J by 3 bases, with 12 bases between the two germline ends. CDR3 region: CATSDPLDFYEQYF. The CDR3, as DNA: TGTGCCACCAGTGACCCTCTGGACTTCTACGAGCAGTACTTC.

A word on this clonotype: This likely comes from a read error, as the CDR3 has no conserved phenylalanine or tryptophan at its end. No DNA is shown, since the ends of the CDR3 on it are uncertain; the CDR3 is the one TCRdb lists. This chain links TRBV4-2 with TRBJ1-2. The CDR3 length equals 11 residues, ends included. Germline CDR1 and CDR2: LGHNA and YNFKEQ. The CDR3 loop is CASSQEGGYTY.

V is TRBV29-1 and J is TRBJ2-3; D not certain. Germline V gene sequence: CDR1 SQVTM, CDR2 ANQGSEA. The CDR3 is made up of 10 amino acids. CDR3 in amino acids: CNIKGNTQYF. The CDR3 DNA reads TGCAACATCAAGGGAAATACGCAGTATTTT.

This clonotype was detected once. A read error is likely, as this CDR3 ends without the conserved phenylalanine or tryptophan. The DNA is left out, because the CDR3 cannot be placed on it with certainty; the CDR3 is given as TCRdb lists it. V gene TRBV6-5 combines with J gene TRBJ2-1; the DNA was not used to check the table's D call, TRBD1. The CDR3 is 17 amino acids in total, end residues counted. The germline CDR1 and CDR2 sequences are MNHEY and SVGAGI. The CDR3 sequence is CASSYSYRLSSYNEKFL.

As concerns this clonotype: This is likely a read error, given that the CDR3 carries no conserved phenylalanine or tryptophan at its end. The chain carries TRBV6-1 and TRBJ1-1; possibly TRBD1 for D (6 bases). CDR1 and CDR2 (germline): MNHNS, SASEGT. The CDR3 runs to 14 residues. CDR3 bases: TGCGCCAACAGGTCGGGACATCTAAACACTGAAGCTTTCATT. Translated, it gives CANRSGHLNTEAFI.

A note on this clonotype: The junction shows a germline mismatch at one end, possibly a read error. The chain has TRBV13 and TRBJ1-3; D not resolved. The CDR3 extends over 16 amino acids. CDR1 and CDR2 (germline): PRHDT, FYEKMQ (reference sequence). The chain's CDR3 is CASSLGPACAGNTIYF. DNA for the CDR3: TGTGCCAGCAGCTTAGGCCCGGCATGCGCTGGGAACACCATATATTTT.

This clonotype was seen at least ten times. The chain links TRBV7-9 to TRBJ2-5; a possible D gene is TRBD1 (6 bases). This CDR3 contains 15 residues. The V end was cut by 2 bases, the J end by 5 bases, with 15 bases between. The germline CDR1 and CDR2 sequences are SEHNR and FQNEAQ (reference sequence). The CDR3 region has the DNA TGTGCCAGCAGCTTACTCCAGGGGATGGGGGAGACCCAGTACTTC. Protein product: CASSLLQGMGETQYF.

This clonotype has only a few counts. The chain combines TRBV11-3 with TRBJ1-1; D unresolved. This CDR3 has 18 residues. Germline CDR1 reads SGHNT; CDR2 reads YENEEA. V dropped 2 bases and J dropped 14 bases, with 33 bases sitting between them. In DNA form, the CDR3 reads TGTGCCAGCAGCTTAACGCCGAATCTGTATGGCCGGAACACTGAAGTCTTCTTT. Protein: CASSLTPNLYGRNTEVFF.

This chain uses TRBV6-6 with TRBJ2-1, with 7 bases fitting TRBD2. Germline trimming cut 4 bases from V and 2 bases from J; bases unmatched to any gene: 5. Per the germline V gene, CDR1 is MNHNY and CDR2 is SVGAGI (reference sequence). This CDR3 is 15 amino acids long. CDR3 nucleotide sequence: TGTGCCAGCAGTTGGTGCGCGGGAGCCTACAATGAGCAGTTCTTC. Translation gives CASSWCAGAYNEQFF.

Comments on this clonotype: Compared with germline, one end of the junction differs, possibly owing to a read error. The chain has TRBV10-1 and TRBJ2-7, with 8 bases fitting TRBD1. CDR3 size: 13 residues. Per the germline V gene, CDR1 is WNHNN and CDR2 is SYGVQD (reference sequence). CDR3 bases: TGCGCCAGCAGTGACAGGACAGGGCTTGAGCAGCACTTC. Translated, it gives CASSDRTGLEQHF.

For this clonotype: The junction differs from germline at one of its ends, possibly a read error. V is TRBV20-1 and J is TRBJ1-5; perhaps TRBD1 as D (5 bases). The CDR3 consists of 14 residues. The germline CDR1 and CDR2 sequences are DFQATT and SNEGSKA (reference sequence). CDR3 sequence reads: CSAMRGGANKPQHF. The CDR3 DNA is TGCAGTGCCATGAGGGGCGGGGCGAATAAGCCCCAGCATTTC.

The V gene is TRBV20-1, the J gene TRBJ1-1, with D hard to call. Germline loops: CDR1 DFQATT, CDR2 SNEGSKA (reference sequence). The V and J ends lost 6 bases and 1 base respectively, with 9 bases between them. The CDR3 loop spans 12 amino acids. The CDR3 protein is CSARSGNTEAFF. The CDR3 DNA reads TGCAGTGCCAGATCCGGGAACACTGAAGCTTTCTTT.

The CDR3 is CASSDPAGKGLDTQYF. CDR3 sequence (DNA): TGTGCCAGCAGTGACCCGGCGGGGAAGGGCCTGGATACGCAGTATTTT. The genes are TRBV6-2 or TRBV6-3 and TRBJ2-3; perhaps TRBD2 as D (6 bases). Germline loops: CDR1 MNHEY, CDR2 SVGEGT. The CDR3 runs to 16 residues. V was clipped by 5 bases and J by 6 bases, with 21 bases between them.

A word on this clonotype: A single base separates this from a much larger clone, so it may be a read error. This rearrangement joins TRBV29-1 to TRBJ1-1, with unresolved D. Germline V gene data show CDR1 as SQVTM and CDR2 as ANQGSEA. There are 13 residues in the CDR3. For the CDR3, the DNA is TGCAGCGTTGCGGGCAGGATGAACACTGATGCTTTCTTT. Protein sequence: CSVAGRMNTDAFF. Using reference TRBV29-1 and TRBJ1-1 for the parts outside the CDR3, the full variable domain is SAVISQKPSRDICQRGTSLTIQCQVDSQVTMMFWYRQQPGQSLTLIATANQGSEATYESGFVIDKFPISRPNLTFSTLTVSNMSPEDSSIYLCSVAGRMNTDAFFGQGTRLTVV.

A remark on this clonotype: It is likely a read error, because the conserved phenylalanine at the end of the CDR3 is missing. CDR3 residues: CSAIHPGLAGGSSYNEQFL. The CDR3, as DNA: TGCAGTGCCATCCATCCCGGACTAGCGGGGGGAAGCTCCTACAATGAGCAGTTCTTA. The rearrangement joins TRBV20-1 to TRBJ2-1, with 14 bases lining up with TRBD2. V shed 6 bases and J 0 bases; nucleotides not matched to a gene: 13. This CDR3 has 19 residues. Germline-derived CDR1 and CDR2 are DFQATT and SNEGSKA (reference sequence).

As concerns this clonotype: The junction and the germline gene differ at one end; a read error may be behind it. This chain uses TRBV11-3 with TRBJ2-2, with a possible D match to TRBD2 (5 bases). The germline V gene has CDR1 SGHNT and CDR2 YENEEA. This CDR3 comprises 18 residues. CDR3 sequence: CASVFRGAVGYRAGELFF. The CDR3 nucleotides are TGTGCCAGCGTCTTCCGGGGAGCGGTAGGATACAGAGCCGGGGAACTGTTTTTT.

Comment on this clonotype: A much bigger clone sits one base away, suggesting this may be a read error. This chain connects TRBV6-5 to TRBJ2-2; TRBD1 aligns across 9 bases. The CDR3 consists of 15 residues. Per germline, CDR1 MNHEY and CDR2 SVGAGI. CDR3 loop: CASSDRGRDTGDLFF. The CDR3 region has the DNA TGTGCCAGCAGCGACAGGGGGAGGGACACCGGGGATCTGTTTTTT.

Comments on this clonotype: The junction departs from the called germline gene at one end, perhaps through a read error. This chain joins TRBV4-2 and TRBJ1-1; a possible D gene is TRBD1 (6 bases). Germline CDR1 is LGHNA and CDR2 is YNFKEQ. The CDR3 covers 16 residues. The CDR3 is CASSQVGQIENTEVLF. The CDR3 region has the DNA TGTGCCAGCAGCCAAGTCGGACAGATTGAGAACACTGAAGTTTTATTT.

This clonotype was counted only a few times. With a much larger clone just one base away, this may be a read error. The genes are TRBV20-1 and TRBJ2-1, with 12 bases identical to TRBD2. The V gene end was trimmed by 6 bases and the J gene end by 8 bases; junction bases not matched to a gene: 14. Germline V gene data show CDR1 as DFQATT and CDR2 as SNEGSKA (reference sequence). This CDR3 has 16 residues. The CDR3 region has the DNA TGCAGTGCCTGGACTAGCGGGATATTGTTTGTTGATGAGCAGTTCTTC. This encodes CSAWTSGILFVDEQFF.